Listed here are 31 T cell receptor beta chains from one sample, sequenced in a study of spatial heterogeneity in lung cancer. TCRdb recomputed calls from the 5' RACE reads with MiXCR, one row per CDR3 protein. The table lists 45,000 or so distinct CDR3 sequences, 12% of them singletons. Time point given: sample taken at primary tumor resection. Frozen PBMC, nontumor lung or tumor provided whole RNA, which was sequenced unsorted. The specimen comprised PBMCs, sampled at surgery. The receptors stem from a female donor with early-stage non-small cell lung cancer.

This clonotype was seen a handful of times. The CDR3 is CASSQATGVRTGELFF. As DNA, the CDR3 is TGTGCCAGCAGCCAAGCAACTGGGGTTCGGACCGGGGAGCTGTTTTTT. The chain joins TRBV4-2 to TRBJ2-2, with no clear D. The germline V gene encodes CDR1 LGHNA and CDR2 YNFKEQ. V lost 1 base to trimming and J lost 5 bases, with 14 bases between them. The CDR3 has 16 residues.

This clonotype was counted a few times. The chain recombines TRBV13 with TRBJ1-2, with TRBD1 matching over 8 bases. This CDR3 contains 17 residues. The V gene end was trimmed by 4 bases and the J gene end by 7 bases; junction bases not matched to a gene: 17. The V gene's germline CDR1 is PRHDT and CDR2 FYEKMQ (reference sequence). The CDR3 sequence is CASSSRQGLGPGGGYTF. The CDR3 coding sequence is TGTGCCAGCAGCTCCAGACAGGGGTTGGGACCGGGGGGTGGCTACACCTTC.

This clonotype has only a few counts. The chain carries TRBV12-3 or TRBV12-4 and TRBJ1-1; TRBD1 agrees at 7 bases. The CDR3 extends over 15 amino acids. V shed 8 bases, J shed 0 bases, and the junction held 9 bases outside the gene matches. The CDR3 protein is CASGSRRGMNTEAFF. The CDR3 DNA is TGTGCCAGCGGCTCCCGCAGGGGGATGAACACTGAAGCTTTCTTT.

The CDR3 nucleotides are TGCGCCAGCAGCTTGGACAAGCTTGAAAAACTGTTTTTT. Its translation: CASSLDKLEKLFF. The chain is built from TRBV5-1 and TRBJ1-4; D remains ambiguous. V was trimmed by 0 bases and J by 7 bases, leaving 7 bases between them. Per germline, CDR1 SGHRS and CDR2 YFSETQ. CDR3 length: 13 residues.

Many counts were recorded for this clonotype. This sequence joins TRBV18 and TRBJ1-2; D is perhaps TRBD1 (6 bases). CDR1 and CDR2 (germline): KGHSH, LQKENI. The V gene lost 2 bases and the J gene lost 4 bases, with 11 bases spanning the gap. This CDR3 contains 14 residues. This CDR3 is CASSPRGLGYGYTF. The CDR3 DNA reads as TGTGCCAGCTCACCAAGGGGGTTGGGCTATGGCTACACCTTC.

The genes are TRBV7-3 and TRBJ2-4, with D hard to call. Germline V gene sequence: CDR1 SGHTA, CDR2 FQGTGA. The ends were cut back, 1 base at V and 6 bases at J, with 7 bases in the middle. The CDR3 covers 13 residues. DNA of the CDR3: TGTGCCAGCAGCTTAAGTCAAGGAAACATTCAGTACTTC. Protein: CASSLSQGNIQYF.

The J gene is TRBJ1-2, the V gene TRBV5-1, with D unclear. V was pared by 0 bases and J by 4 bases, with 16 bases between. The V gene's germline CDR1 is SGHRS and CDR2 YFSETQ. This CDR3 has 16 residues. CDR3: CASSLEGGRTVYGYTF. CDR3 nucleotide sequence: TGCGCCAGCAGCTTGGAGGGCGGGAGAACTGTCTATGGCTACACCTTC.

This clonotype was detected only a few times. This rearrangement joins TRBV6-4 to TRBJ1-4; TRBD1 matches at 11 bases. The CDR3 is 20 amino acids. Germline lookup yields CDR1 MRHNA and CDR2 SNTAGT. V was pared by 0 bases and J by 7 bases, with 16 bases of the junction left unmatched. In DNA form, the CDR3 reads TGTGCCAGCAGTGACTCGAAATGGACAGGGGGCGCTTGGCTAGGTGAAAAACTGTTTTTT. Translated, it gives CASSDSKWTGGAWLGEKLFF.

This clonotype has only a few counts. The J gene is TRBJ1-5, the V gene TRBV12-3 or TRBV12-4; 7 bases match TRBD1. The trim removed 0 bases at V and 6 bases at J, leaving 5 bases unmatched. The CDR3 extends over 15 amino acids. In DNA, the CDR3 is TGTGCCAGCAGTTTAGCGGGCAGGGGGAGTCAGCCCCAGCATTTT. This codes for CASSLAGRGSQPQHF.

This clonotype showed up many times. V and J are TRBV11-2 and TRBJ2-1; tentative D call: TRBD1 (6 bases). The CDR3 loop spans 17 amino acids. CDR1 is SGHAT, CDR2 FQNNGV, per germline. The V end was cut by 2 bases, the J end by 0 bases, with 14 bases between. CDR3 sequence reads: CASSLSLGASSYNEQFF. For the CDR3, the DNA is TGTGCCAGCAGCTTATCCCTGGGGGCGAGCTCCTACAATGAGCAGTTCTTC. The variable domain in full, completed from reference TRBV11-2 and TRBJ2-1, reads EAGVAQSPRYKIIEKRQSVAFWCNPISGHATLYWYQQILGQGPKLLIQFQNNGVVDDSQLPKDRFSAERLKGVDSTLKIQPAKLEDSAVYLCASSLSLGASSYNEQFFGPGTRLTVL.

V is TRBV6-5 and J is TRBJ1-2; D possibly corresponds to TRBD1 (6 bases). Germline lookup yields CDR1 MNHEY and CDR2 SVGAGI. The ends were cut back, 0 bases at V and 8 bases at J, with 16 bases in the middle. The CDR3 is 15 residues long. The CDR3 DNA reads as TGTGCCAGCAGTTACTCGACAGGCGGGAGTTACGGCTACACCTTC. As protein: CASSYSTGGSYGYTF.

The chain links TRBV7-3 to TRBJ2-3; 9 positions match TRBD2. The V and J ends lost 0 bases and 4 bases, in that order; junction bases with no gene match: 5. The CDR3 spans 16 residues. Germline values: CDR1 SGHTA, CDR2 FQGTGA. CDR3 nucleotide sequence: TGTGCCAGCAGCTTAACGACGCGGGGGGGCGCAGATACGCAGTATTTT. Protein sequence: CASSLTTRGGADTQYF.

The table lists this clonotype with a few counts. This sequence joins TRBV19 and TRBJ2-3; the D call may be TRBD1 or TRBD2 (7 bases each). Germline CDR1 reads LNHDA; CDR2 reads SQIVND (reference sequence). V shed 4 bases and J shed 3 bases, with 11 bases lying between them. This CDR3 is 14 amino acids long. The CDR3: CASSKAGQTDTQYF. The DNA for the CDR3 is TGTGCCAGTAGTAAAGCGGGACAGACAGATACGCAGTATTTT.

This clonotype was observed at least ten times. The chain has TRBV11-1 and TRBJ2-1; D remains unclear. V lost 10 bases and J lost 0, with 10 bases in between. In germline, CDR1 is SGHAT, CDR2 FQDESV (reference sequence). The length of the CDR3 is 13 residues. CDR3 DNA: TGTGCCACCCTGGCCAGCTCCTACAATGAGCAGTTCTTC. It translates to CATLASSYNEQFF.

This clonotype was recorded a few times. The chain uses TRBV5-1 and TRBJ2-7, with 9 positions matching TRBD1. Trimming removed 4 bases from V and 5 bases from J; junction bases left unmatched: 10. Germline CDR1 reads SGHRS; CDR2 reads YFSETQ. The CDR3 is made up of 15 amino acids. The CDR3 region is CASSRSFTGGDEQYF. The CDR3 DNA sequence: TGCGCCAGCAGCCGCAGTTTTACAGGGGGCGACGAGCAGTACTTC.

The chain combines TRBV15 with TRBJ2-7, with 11 bases identical to TRBD1. Germline V lookup: CDR1 LNHNV, CDR2 YYDKDF (reference sequence). The CDR3 sequence is 18 residues long. Trimming at V came to 0 bases and at J to 3 bases, leaving 10 bases not matched to a gene. CDR3 DNA sequence: TGTGCCACCAGCAGAGATGGAGGTCGGACAGGGGGCCTCTACGAGCAGTACTTC. Protein: CATSRDGGRTGGLYEQYF.

This clonotype occurred a few times. J is TRBJ2-6 and V is TRBV19; possible D gene TRBD1, 5 bases. The CDR3 sequence is 16 residues long. The ends were cut back, 4 bases at V and 0 bases at J, with 10 bases in the middle. From germline, CDR1 is LNHDA and CDR2 SQIVND (reference sequence). The CDR3 sequence: CASSRQGGSGANVLTF. The CDR3, as DNA: TGTGCCAGTAGTAGGCAGGGTGGCTCTGGGGCCAACGTCCTGACTTTC.

The V call is TRBV14, the J call TRBJ2-3, with 10 positions matching TRBD2. Per germline, CDR1 SGHDN and CDR2 FVKESK. The CDR3 loop spans 16 amino acids. J was trimmed by 6 bases and V by 1 base; bases with no gene match: 7. In DNA, the CDR3 is TGTGCCAGCAGCCAAGGGTCACTAGCGGGGTTGGATACGCAGTATTTT. It codes for CASSQGSLAGLDTQYF.

This clonotype was detected only a few times. The chain has TRBV5-6 and TRBJ1-1; 7 bases map to TRBD1. Unmatched junction bases numbered 5, after V lost 8 bases and J lost 1 base. This CDR3 is built from 13 residues. CDR1 is SGHDT, CDR2 YYEEEE, per germline. The CDR3 spells CASTGQPNTEAFF. DNA of the CDR3: TGTGCCAGTACGGGACAGCCGAACACTGAAGCTTTCTTT. The full variable domain, completed using reference TRBV5-6 and TRBJ1-1, is DAGVTQSPTHLIKTRGQQVTLRCSPKSGHDTVSWYQQALGQGPQFIFQYYEEEERQRGNFPDRFSGHQFPNYSSELNVNALLLGDSALYLCASTGQPNTEAFFGQGTRLTVV.

The chain is built from TRBV19 and TRBJ1-2; TRBD1 might be the D (6 bases). The CDR3 extends over 15 amino acids. V was shortened by 5 bases and J by 4 bases, with 17 bases between the two germline ends. The V gene's germline CDR1 is LNHDA and CDR2 SQIVND (reference sequence). The DNA of the CDR3 is TGTGCCAGTAGTTCTCCTTTCCCAGGGGCCTATGGCTACACCTTC. Encoded protein: CASSSPFPGAYGYTF. The complete variable domain, with remaining parts taken from reference TRBV19 and TRBJ1-2, reads DGGITQSPKYLFRKEGQNVTLSCEQNLNHDAMYWYRQDPGQGLRLIYYSQIVNDFQKGDIAEGYSVSREKKESFPLTVTSAQKNPTAFYLCASSSPFPGAYGYTFGSGTRLTVV.

The chain links TRBV2 to TRBJ1-2; 9 nucleotides line up with TRBD1. The CDR3 spans 14 residues. Losses at the gene ends were 7 bases for V and 6 bases for J; bases not matched to a gene: 9. CDR1 and CDR2 (germline): SNHLY, FYNNEI. The CDR3 DNA reads as TGTGCCAGCATTTTCGGGACAGGGAGCAATGGCTACACCTTC. Amino acid sequence: CASIFGTGSNGYTF.

This rearrangement joins TRBV4-3 to TRBJ2-2, with TRBD2 matching 8 bases. Unmatched junction bases numbered 9, after V lost 4 bases and J lost 5 bases. CDR3 length: 16 residues. Germline V lookup: CDR1 LGHNA, CDR2 YSLEER. CDR3: CASSPFGRVETGELFF. CDR3 nucleotide sequence: TGCGCCAGCAGCCCCTTCGGGAGGGTAGAAACCGGGGAGCTGTTTTTT.

The sample holds many counts of this clonotype. This chain uses TRBV6-5 with TRBJ2-7; perhaps TRBD1 as D (6 bases). The V end was cut by 6 bases, the J end by 0 bases, with 12 bases between. The V gene's germline CDR1 is MNHEY and CDR2 SVGAGI. This CDR3 is 14 amino acids long. Here the CDR3 reads CASSHGQSSYEQYF. CDR3 sequence (DNA): TGTGCCAGCAGCCACGGACAGAGCTCCTACGAGCAGTACTTC.

This clonotype has ten or more counts. The chain has TRBV11-2 and TRBJ2-5, with D unclear. Looked up from germline, CDR1 is SGHAT and CDR2 is FQNNGV. Trimming pared 1 base from V and 5 bases from J, leaving 8 bases between. The CDR3 is 13 amino acids. The CDR3 DNA follows: TGTGCCAGCAGCTTAGCAGTGCTCGAGACCCAGTACTTC. It yields the protein CASSLAVLETQYF.

The table lists this clonotype with many counts. The chain combines TRBV27 with TRBJ1-1; D gene unclear. There are 11 residues in the CDR3. CDR1 is MNHEY, CDR2 SMNVEV, per germline (reference sequence). Trimming pared 2 bases from V and 6 bases from J, leaving 4 bases between. The CDR3 loop is CASSLGAEAFF. The CDR3 nucleotides read TGTGCCAGCAGTTTAGGGGCTGAAGCTTTCTTT.

This clonotype was seen a handful of times. V usage is TRBV20-1 and J usage is TRBJ2-7; 11 bases map to TRBD2. CDR1 is DFQATT and CDR2 is SNEGSKA in the germline V gene (reference sequence). The junction had 6 bases not matched to a gene; V was cut back by 5 bases and J by 0 bases. The CDR3 extends over 15 amino acids. The CDR3: CSAPILAGASYEQYF. The CDR3 DNA reads TGCAGTGCTCCTATACTAGCGGGGGCCTCCTACGAGCAGTACTTC.

CDR3: CTGEATLNTQYF. The CDR3 DNA sequence: TGTACGGGGGAGGCGACACTGAATACGCAGTATTTT. The rearrangement links TRBV7-2 to TRBJ2-3, with D possibly being TRBD2 (6 bases). The CDR3 spans 12 residues. Looked up from germline, CDR1 is SGHTA and CDR2 is FQGNSA.

J is TRBJ1-1 and V is TRBV9, with D perhaps TRBD1 (5 bases). V was cut by 0 bases and J by 11 bases, with 11 bases left in between. The CDR3 covers 12 residues. The germline gives CDR1 SGDLS, CDR2 YYNGEE. The CDR3 DNA reads TGTGCCAGCAGCGTAGCTGAGGGGCAGGCTTTCTTT. The encoded protein is CASSVAEGQAFF.

In its sample, this clonotype was seen a few times. The rearrangement uses TRBV20-1 and TRBJ2-7; perhaps TRBD2 as D (5 bases). The CDR3 runs 12 residues. V lost 6 bases to trimming and J lost 2 bases, with 11 bases between them. Germline V gene lookup returns CDR1 DFQATT and CDR2 SNEGSKA (reference sequence). The CDR3 region is CSARTPTYEQYF. The CDR3, as DNA: TGCAGTGCCCGGACTCCTACCTACGAGCAGTACTTC.

The table lists this clonotype with a few counts. The chain employs TRBV28 and TRBJ1-5; unclear D gene. V was pared by 7 bases and J by 3 bases, with 13 bases between. CDR3 length: 14 residues. Germline V lookup: CDR1 MDHEN, CDR2 SYDVKM. The CDR3 loop is CASNIRRINQPQHF. As DNA, the CDR3 is TGTGCCAGCAACATAAGACGGATCAATCAGCCCCAGCATTTT.

The gene calls are TRBV3-1 and TRBJ2-7, with TRBD1 as a possible D gene (5 bases). The CDR3 loop spans 13 amino acids. Germline CDR1 and CDR2: LGHDT and YNNKEL (reference sequence). The ends were cut back, 1 base at V and 3 bases at J, with 7 bases in the middle. CDR3 sequence (DNA): TGTGCCAGCAGCCAAGCCGACAGCTACGAGCAGTACTTC. This gives the protein CASSQADSYEQYF.